This T cell receptor beta chain originates from a study of T cells in localized non-small cell lung cancer (dated by TCRdb to about 2020). For the wider study: Comparing tumors with uninvolved tumor-adjacent lungs, the study looked at the T cell repertoires of fewer than 250 patients with early-stage NSCLC. The cohort consisted of a few hundred treatment-naive NSCLC patients whose localized lung tumors had been resected. A mean age of around 66 years was recorded for the NSCLC patients, of whom roughly 130 were male and more than 85 were female.

At diagnosis, peripheral blood, uninvolved tumor-adjacent lung and tumor were collected and were preserved as a mix of fresh-frozen and FFPE material. For TCR repertoire profiling, the blood samples were analyzed as peripheral blood mononuclear cells. The paper's findings and limits, for the study overall: Multi-region tumor sequencing was not performed, so intratumor heterogeneity could not be excluded. A median of 57 of the top 100 tumor clones turned up in the paired uninvolved adjacent lung, and roughly 30 of those clones also ranked among the top 100 of that same adjacent lung. Because the study design was exploratory, TCR variables were selected using unadjusted p-values without false-discovery rate correction. The highest T cell clonality was observed in uninvolved tumor-adjacent lung, where clonality exceeded that of tumor, suggesting that antigenic responses were more focused in uninvolved tumor-adjacent lung. Higher T cell density in blood was associated with longer overall survival, whereas higher clonality in adjacent lung was associated with shorter survival.

The immunoSEQ Assay was used to sequence TCR beta CDR3 regions from DNA. As for how the authors treated the data: T cell density was computed as TCR beta template counts normalized to usable DNA estimated by amplifying housekeeping genes. The preseqR package was used to estimate richness by extrapolating to 400,000 templates for PBMC samples and to 120,000 templates for tissue samples. Clonality was defined as one minus Pielou's evenness. Differential abundance testing on productive amino-acid clonotypes, with a minimum total count of 5 and an alpha of 0.1, was used to identify tissue-enriched TCRs. Repertoire overlap between compartments was quantified with the Jaccard Index and Morisita Overlap Index. TCR beta CDR3s were clustered by GLIPH together with public tetramer-defined viral CDR3s, and at least three viral sequences plus V-gene enrichment were required for viral motifs. The source is immuneACCESS, and TCRdb retained only in-frame sequences with V and J called. Part of the clones is not carried over; for the studies checked, unresolved V genes explain less than half of this, and the remainder is unexplained. That table is the source of V, J and clone size, and D and trimming were worked out from the DNA. Recorded for this sample are over 25,000 clones; 90% of them occurred a single time. The ten largest clonotypes hold approximately 0.99% of the sample.

Notes on this clone: The target of this receptor is not known. No qualities accompany the bases; no much larger clone lies one base away.

This sequence originates from a woman aged 35-75 years with stage I lung adenocarcinoma. Specimen: peripheral blood, collected before any cancer treatment.

The sequenced DNA is TGTGCCAGCTCACCCCCAGGGTCTAACTATGGCTACACCTTC. Translated, this gives CASSPPGSNYGYTF. The chain is encoded by TRBV18 joined to TRBJ1-2, and perhaps TRBD1 as D gene, on 5 matching bases. The germline V gene specifies KGHSH as CDR1 and LQKENI as CDR2. From its cysteine to its phenylalanine, the CDR3 spans 14 amino acids. Just the 42-base CDR3 DNA is kept, in frame starting at base 1. The germline ends are 8 bases apart after V is trimmed by 3 bases and J by 0 bases.